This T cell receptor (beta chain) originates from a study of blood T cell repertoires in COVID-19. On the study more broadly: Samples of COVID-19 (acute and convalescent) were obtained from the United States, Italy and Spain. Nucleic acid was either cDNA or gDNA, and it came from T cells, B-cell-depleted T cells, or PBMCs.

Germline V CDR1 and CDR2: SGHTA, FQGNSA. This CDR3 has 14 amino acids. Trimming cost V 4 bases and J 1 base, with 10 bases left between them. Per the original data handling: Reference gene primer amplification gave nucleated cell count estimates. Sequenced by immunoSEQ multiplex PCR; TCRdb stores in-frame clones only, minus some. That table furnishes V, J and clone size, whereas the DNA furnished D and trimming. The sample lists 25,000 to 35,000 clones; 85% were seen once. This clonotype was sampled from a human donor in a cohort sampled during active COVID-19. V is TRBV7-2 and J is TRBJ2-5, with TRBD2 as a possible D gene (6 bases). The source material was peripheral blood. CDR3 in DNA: TGTGCCAGCAGCTGGGGACTGTCCCAAGAGACCCAGTACTTC. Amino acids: CASSWGLSQETQYF.